A selection of T cell receptor beta chains follows, all from one sample in a study of T-cell reconstitution after alpha-beta-depleted transplantation in children. Each CDR3 protein gets one entry after TCRdb re-called the PCR reads with MiXCR. The table lists 200,000 to 250,000 distinct CDR3 sequences, approximately 9% of them singletons. The source material was PBMCs from the stem cell graft donor, sampled from the stem cell graft. Every receptor here comes from a human donor who donated a stem cell graft to a child with acute lymphoblastic leukemia. Each CDR3 is given with its conserved first and last residue. The D gene is left open where the match is weak. Expanded clones get a size class; other rows say once, few or many, or leave the size out.

>few|NA|TRBV20-1|TRBJ2-1
CSASQGQSGFF
TGCAGTGCTAGCCAAGGGCAGTCAGGGTTCTTC
>few|TRBD1|TRBV5-6|TRBJ1-2
CASSSIGTAFNYGYTF
TGTGCCAGCAGCTCGATAGGGACAGCTTTTAACTATGGCTACACCTTC
>few|NA|TRBV2|TRBJ2-1
CASTPDGSYNEQFF
TGTGCCAGCACCCCGGACGGGAGCTACAATGAGCAGTTCTTC
>NA|TRBD1|TRBV20-1|TRBJ2-6
CSARAEGGDGANVLTF
TGCAGTGCTAGAGCGGAAGGGGGCGATGGGGCCAACGTCCTGACTTTC
>few|NA|TRBV30|TRBJ2-2
CAWSAQGVGELFF
TGTGCCTGGAGTGCGCAAGGGGTCGGGGAGCTGTTTTTT
>NA|NA|TRBV6-5|TRBJ1-1
CASSYFVTANTEAFF
TGTGCCAGCAGTTACTTTGTGACAGCGAACACTGAAGCTTTCTTT
>many|TRBD1|TRBV7-9|TRBJ1-1
CASSASGGVTEAFF
TGTGCCAGCAGCGCCTCAGGGGGGGTCACTGAAGCTTTCTTT
>few|NA|TRBV10-3|TRBJ1-1
CAISGSEQPNTEAFF
TGTGCCATCAGTGGTTCGGAACAGCCGAACACTGAAGCTTTCTTT
>many|NA|TRBV5-1|TRBJ2-2
CASSSQDTGELFF
TGCGCCAGCAGCTCACAGGACACCGGGGAGCTGTTTTTT
>many|NA|TRBV15|TRBJ1-1
CATSRGTSLTEAFF
TGTGCCACCAGCAGAGGAACCTCATTAACTGAAGCTTTCTTT
>many|TRBD1|TRBV5-1|TRBJ1-4
CASSTGQGAEKLFF
TGCGCCAGCAGCACGGGACAGGGGGCCGAAAAACTGTTTTTT
>many|NA|TRBV27|TRBJ1-3
CASKVQGASGNTIYF
TGTGCCAGCAAAGTGCAGGGAGCCTCTGGAAACACCATATATTTT
>many|NA|TRBV10-3|TRBJ1-1
CAISEYEMNTEAFF
TGTGCCATCAGTGAATACGAGATGAACACTGAAGCTTTCTTT
>NA|TRBD1|TRBV29-1|TRBJ1-1
CSVEAGQGMNTEAFF
TGCAGCGTTGAGGCGGGACAGGGAATGAACACTGAAGCTTTCTTT
>NA|NA|TRBV5-1|TRBJ1-2
CASSLGGTSGYGYTF
TGCGCCAGCAGCTTGGGAGGGACGTCGGGATATGGCTACACCTTC
>NA|TRBD1|TRBV6-1|TRBJ2-2
CAISRGTNTGELFF
TGTGCCATCTCCAGGGGGACGAACACCGGGGAGCTGTTTTTT
>many|NA|TRBV29-1|TRBJ2-2
CSVEEVPTGELFF
TGCAGCGTTGAAGAAGTCCCAACCGGGGAGCTGTTTTTT
>many|TRBD1|TRBV4-3|TRBJ2-5
CASSRWTGERETQYF
TGCGCCAGCAGCCGGTGGACAGGGGAGAGGGAGACCCAGTACTTC
>NA|NA|TRBV27|TRBJ2-2
CASSLSPGRTGELFF
TGTGCCAGCAGTTTATCCCCAGGGCGGACCGGGGAGCTGTTTTTT
>few|NA|TRBV29-1|TRBJ2-1
CSVPQTVGHEQFF
TGCAGCGTTCCACAGACGGTCGGCCATGAGCAGTTCTTC
>many|NA|TRBV25-1|TRBJ1-1
CASSERSRTEAFF
TGTGCCAGCAGTGAAAGGTCGAGGACTGAAGCTTTCTTT
>many|NA|TRBV7-2|TRBJ2-5
CASSLALAQETQYF
TGTGCCAGCAGCTTAGCGCTGGCCCAAGAGACCCAGTACTTC
>NA|TRBD2|TRBV20-1|TRBJ2-1
CSARDEVAGSYNEQFF
TGCAGTGCTAGAGATGAGGTAGCGGGATCCTACAATGAGCAGTTCTTC
>many|NA|TRBV11-1|TRBJ1-4
CASSLAPASGLGYNNEKLFF
TGTGCCAGCAGCTTAGCGCCCGCCAGCGGTTTGGGGTACAATAATGAAAAACTGTTTTTT
>few|NA|TRBV3-1|TRBJ2-1
CASSQIAGRNEQFF
TGTGCCAGCAGCCAAATTGCGGGGAGGAATGAGCAGTTCTTC
>NA|NA|TRBV3-1|TRBJ1-2
CASSQNSDGTGGYTF
TGTGCCAGCAGTCAAAATTCTGACGGAACTGGTGGCTACACCTTC
>NA|TRBD1|TRBV28|TRBJ1-2
CASSPGQINYGYTF
TGTGCCAGCAGCCCGGGACAGATTAACTATGGCTACACCTTC
>many|TRBD2|TRBV30|TRBJ2-3
CAWSRTSGGAFTDTQYF
TGTGCCTGGAGTCGGACTAGCGGGGGGGCCTTTACAGATACGCAGTATTTT
>many|NA|TRBV29-1|TRBJ1-1
CSVVGRLNTEAFF
TGCAGCGTTGTAGGGAGACTGAACACTGAAGCTTTCTTT
>NA|NA|TRBV9|TRBJ1-2
CASSRSRGAEANYGYTF
TGTGCCAGCAGCCGGAGTAGGGGTGCGGAAGCTAACTATGGCTACACCTTC
>many|TRBD2|TRBV6-5|TRBJ2-7
CASTLGASGSYEQYF
TGTGCCAGCACTTTAGGGGCTAGCGGTTCCTACGAGCAGTACTTC
>NA|NA|TRBV20-1|TRBJ1-5
CSAIRSGGGQPQHF
TGCAGTGCTATCCGGTCGGGGGGTGGACAGCCCCAGCATTTT
>many|NA|TRBV3-1|TRBJ1-1
CASSLRYQTEAFF
TGTGCCAGCAGCCTCCGTTATCAGACTGAAGCTTTCTTT